Below, one T cell receptor (beta chain) is given with its context. Libraries were prepared by immunoSEQ multiplex PCR; TCRdb keeps only in-frame clonotypes and omits some of them. The data contain some 70,000 clones, roughly 87% of them seen just once; the ten biggest clones take up 8.2%. This specimen belongs to a study of blood T cell repertoires in COVID-19. Study-level information: Samples taken during acute and convalescent COVID-19 were collected in the United States, Italy and Spain.

After removal of 10 bases from V and 3 bases from J, the junction contained 11 bases not matched to a gene. CDR1 and CDR2 from the germline V gene are MNHEY and SVGAGI. This CDR3 spans 15 amino acids. This TCR was recovered from a man aged 45-60 years with active COVID-19. The chain has TRBV6-5 and TRBJ1-2; 10 nucleotides match TRBD1. Sequencing input: peripheral blood. The CDR3 region is CATQGGTGDHYGYTF. Here the CDR3 DNA reads TGTGCCACCCAGGGAGGGACAGGGGACCACTATGGCTACACCTTC.